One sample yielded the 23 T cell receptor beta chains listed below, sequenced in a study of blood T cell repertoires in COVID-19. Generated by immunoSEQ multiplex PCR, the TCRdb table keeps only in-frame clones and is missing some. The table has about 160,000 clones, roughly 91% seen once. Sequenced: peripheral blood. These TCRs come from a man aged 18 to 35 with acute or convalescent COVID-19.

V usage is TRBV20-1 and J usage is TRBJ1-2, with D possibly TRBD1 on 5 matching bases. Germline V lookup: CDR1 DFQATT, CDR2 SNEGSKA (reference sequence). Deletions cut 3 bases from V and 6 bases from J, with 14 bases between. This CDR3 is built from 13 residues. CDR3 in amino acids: CSASSPGGDGYTF. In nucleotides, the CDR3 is TGCAGTGCTAGTAGCCCCGGGGGGGATGGCTACACCTTC.

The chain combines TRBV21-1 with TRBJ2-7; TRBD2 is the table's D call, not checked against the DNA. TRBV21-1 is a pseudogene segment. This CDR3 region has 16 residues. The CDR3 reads CASSRVRASGTYEQYF. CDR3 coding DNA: TGTGCCAGCAGCAGAGTACGGGCTAGCGGAACCTACGAGCAGTACTTC.

CDR3 amino acids: CASSPGDRLYEQYF. In DNA form, the CDR3 reads TGTGCCAGCAGTCCCGGGGACAGGCTCTACGAGCAGTACTTC. The chain carries TRBV2 and TRBJ2-7; 8 bases are a match to TRBD1. This CDR3 is built from 14 residues. Germline V gene data show CDR1 as SNHLY and CDR2 as FYNNEI. V dropped 5 bases and J dropped 3; count of bases not matched to a gene: 6.

In DNA, the CDR3 is TGTGCCAGCTCACCACCGTCTAGCGGGAGGGCGGCAGATACGCAGTATTTT. It yields the protein CASSPPSSGRAADTQYF. The chain carries TRBV18 and TRBJ2-3, with 12 bases fitting TRBD2. This CDR3 contains 17 residues. Looked up from germline, CDR1 is KGHSH and CDR2 is LQKENI. Trimming removed 0 bases from V and 4 bases from J; junction bases left unmatched: 5.

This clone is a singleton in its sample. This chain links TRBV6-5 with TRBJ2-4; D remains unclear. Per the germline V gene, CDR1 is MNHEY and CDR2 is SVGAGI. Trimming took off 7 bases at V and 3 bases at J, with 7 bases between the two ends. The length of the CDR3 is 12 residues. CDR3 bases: TGTGCCAGCAACCAGGACAAAAACATTCAGTACTTC. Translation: CASNQDKNIQYF.

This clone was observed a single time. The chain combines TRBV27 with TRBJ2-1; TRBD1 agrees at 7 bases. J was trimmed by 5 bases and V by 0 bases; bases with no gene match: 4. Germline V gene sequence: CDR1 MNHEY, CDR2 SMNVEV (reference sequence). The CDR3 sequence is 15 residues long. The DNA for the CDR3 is TGTGCCAGCAGTTTATCGACAGGGACCCACAATGAGCAGTTCTTC. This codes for CASSLSTGTHNEQFF.

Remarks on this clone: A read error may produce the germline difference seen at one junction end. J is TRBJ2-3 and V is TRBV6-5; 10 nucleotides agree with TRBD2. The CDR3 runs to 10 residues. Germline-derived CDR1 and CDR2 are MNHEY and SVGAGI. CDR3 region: CASSSGTSDF. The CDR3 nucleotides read TGTGCCAGCAGTTCCGGGACTAGCGATTTT.

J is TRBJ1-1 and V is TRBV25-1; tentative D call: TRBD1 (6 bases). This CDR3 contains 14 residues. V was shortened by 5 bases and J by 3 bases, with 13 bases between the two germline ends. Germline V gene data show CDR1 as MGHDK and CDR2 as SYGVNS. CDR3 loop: CASSTHRVDTEAFF. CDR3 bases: TGTGCCAGCAGTACTCACAGGGTCGACACTGAAGCTTTCTTT. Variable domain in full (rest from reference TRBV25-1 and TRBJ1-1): EADIYQTPRYLVIGTGKKITLECSQTMGHDKMYWYQQDPGMELHLIHYSYGVNSTEKGDLSSESTVSRIRTEHFPLTLESARPSHTSQYLCASSTHRVDTEAFFGQGTRLTVV.

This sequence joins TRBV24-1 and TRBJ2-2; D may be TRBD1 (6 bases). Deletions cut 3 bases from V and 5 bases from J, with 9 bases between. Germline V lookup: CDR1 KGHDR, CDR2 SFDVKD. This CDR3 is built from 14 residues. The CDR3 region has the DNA TGTGCCACCAGTGATCCCACAGGGACCGGGGAGCTGTTTTTT. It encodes CATSDPTGTGELFF.

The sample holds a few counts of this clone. The CDR3 coding sequence is TGTGCCAGCTCACCAGCGGGACGGGACCAGAGCTACACCTTC. It is translated as CASSPAGRDQSYTF. The rearrangement uses TRBV18 and TRBJ1-2; D might be TRBD1 (5 bases). CDR1 is KGHSH and CDR2 is LQKENI in the germline V gene. Trimming cost V 2 bases and J 9 bases, with 16 bases left between them. The CDR3 length is 14 residues.

Written as DNA, the CDR3 is TGTGCCAGCTTCCGGACAGCCCAAATAGAAGAGACCCAGTACTTC. Its translation: CASFRTAQIEETQYF. V usage is TRBV7-8 and J usage is TRBJ2-5; a weak D match, TRBD1 (6 bases). Trimming stripped 8 bases from V and 3 bases from J, with 19 bases between. Germline-derived CDR1 and CDR2 are SGHVS and FQNEAQ. This CDR3 region has 15 residues. Complete variable domain (other parts from reference TRBV7-8 and TRBJ2-5): GAGVSQSPRYKVAKRGQDVALRCDPISGHVSLFWYQQALGQGPEFLTYFQNEAQLDKSGLPSDRFFAERPEGSVSTLKIQRTQQEDSAVYLCASFRTAQIEETQYFGPGTRLLVL.

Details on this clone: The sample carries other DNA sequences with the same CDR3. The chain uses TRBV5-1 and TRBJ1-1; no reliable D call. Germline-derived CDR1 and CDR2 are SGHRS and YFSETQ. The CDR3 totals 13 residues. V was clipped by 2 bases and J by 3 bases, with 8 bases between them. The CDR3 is CASSFGGDTEAFF. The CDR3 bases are TGCGCCAGCAGCTTCGGTGGAGACACTGAAGCTTTCTTT.

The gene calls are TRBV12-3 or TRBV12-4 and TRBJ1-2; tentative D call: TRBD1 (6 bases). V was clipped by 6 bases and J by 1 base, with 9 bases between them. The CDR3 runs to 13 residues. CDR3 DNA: TGTGCCAGCAGCCCAGGGGTTAACTATGGCTACACCTTC. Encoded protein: CASSPGVNYGYTF.

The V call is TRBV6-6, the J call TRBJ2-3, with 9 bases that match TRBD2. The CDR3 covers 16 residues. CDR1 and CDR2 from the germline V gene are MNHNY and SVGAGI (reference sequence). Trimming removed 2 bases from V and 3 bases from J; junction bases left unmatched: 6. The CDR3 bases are TGTGCCAGCAGTTACCGAGCGGGGGGACTGACAGATACGCAGTATTTT. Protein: CASSYRAGGLTDTQYF.

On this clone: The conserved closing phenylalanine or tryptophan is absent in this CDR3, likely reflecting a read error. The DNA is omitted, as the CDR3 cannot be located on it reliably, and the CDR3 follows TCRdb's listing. CDR3 amino acids: CASSLGGQGRSL. The chain carries TRBV5-4 and TRBJ1-4; the table's D call, TRBD1, has no DNA check behind it. CDR1 is SGHNT, CDR2 YYREEE, per germline (reference sequence). The CDR3 extends over 12 residues, inclusive of both ends.

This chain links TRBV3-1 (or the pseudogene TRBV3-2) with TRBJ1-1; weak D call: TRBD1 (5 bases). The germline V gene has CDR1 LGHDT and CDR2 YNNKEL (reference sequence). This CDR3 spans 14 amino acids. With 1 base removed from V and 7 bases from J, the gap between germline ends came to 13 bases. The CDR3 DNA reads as TGTGCCAGCAGCCAAGCGGGAGGAGGGGTTGAAGCTTTCTTT. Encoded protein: CASSQAGGGVEAFF.

The CDR3 coding sequence is TGTGCCAGTAGTACACAGGGGATGATGTCCTATAATTCACCCCTCCACTTT. Protein: CASSTQGMMSYNSPLHF. V and J are TRBV19 and TRBJ1-6, with TRBD1 matching 7 bases. Germline CDR1 is LNHDA and CDR2 is SQIVND (reference sequence). This CDR3 has 17 amino acids. J was trimmed by 1 base and V by 4 bases; bases with no gene match: 7.

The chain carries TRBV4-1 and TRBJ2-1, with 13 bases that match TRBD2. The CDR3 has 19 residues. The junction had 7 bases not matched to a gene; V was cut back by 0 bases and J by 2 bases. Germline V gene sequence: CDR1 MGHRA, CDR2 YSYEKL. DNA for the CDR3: TGCGCCAGCAGCCAAGAAAGGACTAGCGGGAGAGGGGCCTACAATGAGCAGTTCTTC. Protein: CASSQERTSGRGAYNEQFF.

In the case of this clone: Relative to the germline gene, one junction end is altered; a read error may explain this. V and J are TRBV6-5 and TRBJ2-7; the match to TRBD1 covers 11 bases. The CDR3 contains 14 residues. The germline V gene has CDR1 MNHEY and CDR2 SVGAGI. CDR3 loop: CASSSRDRGILVLF. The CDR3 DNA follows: TGTGCCAGCAGTAGCCGGGACAGGGGGATCCTCGTTCTATTC.

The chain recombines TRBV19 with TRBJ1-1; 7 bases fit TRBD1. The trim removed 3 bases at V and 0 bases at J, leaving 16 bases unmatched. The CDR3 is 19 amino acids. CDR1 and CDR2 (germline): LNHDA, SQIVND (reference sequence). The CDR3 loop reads CASSIFKFTTGALNTEAFF. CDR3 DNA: TGTGCCAGTAGTATTTTCAAATTCACTACAGGGGCCTTGAACACTGAAGCTTTCTTT.

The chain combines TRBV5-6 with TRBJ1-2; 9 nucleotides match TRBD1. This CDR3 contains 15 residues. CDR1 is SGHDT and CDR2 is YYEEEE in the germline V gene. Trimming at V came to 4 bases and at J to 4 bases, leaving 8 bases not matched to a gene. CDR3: CASSVDGGQGYGYTF. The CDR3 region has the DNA TGTGCCAGCAGCGTGGACGGGGGACAGGGCTATGGCTACACCTTC.

The CDR3 DNA is TGTGCCAGCATGAAGGGGCCCAATCAGCCCCAGCATTTT. Protein product: CASMKGPNQPQHF. The genes are TRBV2 and TRBJ1-5; a weak D match, TRBD1 (5 bases). V was pared by 7 bases and J by 3 bases, with 10 bases between. This CDR3 comprises 13 residues. CDR1 is SNHLY, CDR2 FYNNEI, per germline.

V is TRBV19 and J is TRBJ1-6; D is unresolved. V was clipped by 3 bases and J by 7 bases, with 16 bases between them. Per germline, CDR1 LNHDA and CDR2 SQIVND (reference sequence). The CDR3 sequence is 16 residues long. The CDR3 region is CASSIQRPLANSPLHF. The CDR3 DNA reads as TGTGCCAGTAGTATCCAGCGGCCCCTTGCCAATTCACCCCTCCACTTT.